Listed below are T cell receptor beta chains from one sample, sequenced in a study of brain T cells in children with intractable seizures. Only in-frame clones appear in the TCRdb table, and some are missing; sequencing was by immunoSEQ multiplex PCR. The repertoire holds about 120,000 clones, with 85% to 95% as singletons. This specimen consisted of peripheral blood, obtained at surgery. These TCRs come from a boy younger than two with hemimegalencephaly and intractable seizures. Each CDR3 is given with its conserved first and last residue. The D gene is left open where the match is weak. The listing skips clone size in some rows; elsewhere it reads once, few, many or a size class.

V: TRBV5-1; length: 17; size: .; D: .; J: TRBJ2-5; DNA: TGCGCCAGCAGCCGCTACCTTAATAAGGGCCTCCAAGAGACCCAGTACTTC; CDR3: CASSRYLNKGLQETQYF
V: TRBV7-3; length: 16; size: .; D: TRBD2; J: TRBJ2-3; DNA: TGTGCCAGCAGCCCTTGGGGACTAGCGGGAGCCGATACGCAGTATTTT; CDR3: CASSPWGLAGADTQYF
V: TRBV28; length: 13; size: .; D: .; J: TRBJ1-1; DNA: TGTGCCAGCAGTTCCTATGGGGGGACTGAAGCTTTCTTT; CDR3: CASSSYGGTEAFF
V: TRBV13; length: 13; size: few; D: .; J: TRBJ2-7; DNA: TGTGCCAGCAGCTTAGGGCGGGGAAACGAGCAGTACTTC; CDR3: CASSLGRGNEQYF
V: TRBV5-1; length: 14; size: once; D: TRBD1; J: TRBJ1-2; DNA: TGCGCCAGCAGCCCCCTTGGACAGGGACACGGCTACACCTTC; CDR3: CASSPLGQGHGYTF
V: TRBV29-1; length: 14; size: .; D: .; J: TRBJ1-2; DNA: TGCAGCGCCGGTCCAGGGGAAGGGAACTATGGCTACACCTTC; CDR3: CSAGPGEGNYGYTF
V: TRBV4-1; length: 15; size: .; D: TRBD1; J: TRBJ2-7; DNA: TGCGCCAGCAGCCAAGGGGGACAGGGGGCAGGGGAGCAGTACTTC; CDR3: CASSQGGQGAGEQYF
V: TRBV19; length: 14; size: once; D: .; J: TRBJ2-3; DNA: TGTGCCAGTAGTATAGGACCTAACACAGATACGCAGTATTTT; CDR3: CASSIGPNTDTQYF
V: TRBV4-2; length: 15; size: .; D: TRBD2; J: TRBJ2-7; DNA: TGTGCCAGCAGCCAAGTTGGGGACTATACCTACGAGCAGTACTTC; CDR3: CASSQVGDYTYEQYF
V: TRBV5-1; length: 17; size: once; D: .; J: TRBJ2-6; DNA: TGCGCCAGCAGCTTGCAGGTCGGATACTCTGGGGCCAACGTCCTGACTTTC; CDR3: CASSLQVGYSGANVLTF
V: TRBV28; length: 16; size: few; D: .; J: TRBJ2-2; DNA: TGTGCCAGCAGGACAGGGCTAGCGGGGAACACCGGGGAGCTGTTTTTT; CDR3: CASRTGLAGNTGELFF
V: TRBV28; length: 16; size: .; D: .; J: TRBJ2-5; DNA: TGTGCCAGCAGCTTTGTGGGGACACAGGGACGGGAGACCCAGTACTTC; CDR3: CASSFVGTQGRETQYF
V: TRBV6-1; length: 18; size: few; D: TRBD2; J: TRBJ2-2; DNA: TGTGCCAGCAGTGTTATCCTCACTAGCGGGAGTCGAACCGGGGAGCTGTTTTTT; CDR3: CASSVILTSGSRTGELFF
V: TRBV20-1; length: 15; size: .; D: .; J: TRBJ2-7; DNA: TGCAGTGCTAGTTTCGAGGGGGGTAGCTCCTACGAGCAGTACTTC; CDR3: CSASFEGGSSYEQYF
V: TRBV14; length: 16; size: once; D: .; J: TRBJ2-3; DNA: TGTGCCAGCAGCCAAGATGGCGGGTACTCTGTTCATACGCAGTATTTT; CDR3: CASSQDGGYSVHTQYF
V: TRBV3-1/TRBV3-2; length: 19; size: few; D: .; J: TRBJ2-3; DNA: TGTGCCAGCAGCCAAGACTGGCGGTGGGGGCGTTTTTCCACAGATACGCAGTATTTT; CDR3: CASSQDWRWGRFSTDTQYF
V: TRBV4-2; length: 12; size: .; D: .; J: TRBJ2-1; DNA: TGTGCCAGCAGCCAAGGGGCCTATGAGCAGTTCTTC; CDR3: CASSQGAYEQFF
V: TRBV6-5; length: 16; size: .; D: TRBD1; J: TRBJ1-3; DNA: TGTGCCAGCAGTTCGGGACAGGGGCGCTCTGGAAACACCATATATTTT; CDR3: CASSSGQGRSGNTIYF
V: TRBV29-1; length: 11; size: .; D: .; J: TRBJ1-2; DNA: TGCAGCGGGGAGACCAACTATGGCTACACCTTC; CDR3: CSGETNYGYTF
V: TRBV3-1/TRBV3-2; length: 15; size: .; D: TRBD2; J: TRBJ2-7; DNA: TGTGCCAGCAGCCTCGGACTAGCGGGAAGTCACGAGCAGTACTTC; CDR3: CASSLGLAGSHEQYF
V: TRBV21-1; length: 16; size: .; D: .; J: TRBJ1-4; DNA: TGTGCCAGCAGCACAACAAAACGCCAGGTTAATGAAAAACTGTTTTTT; CDR3: CASSTTKRQVNEKLFF
V: TRBV27; length: 16; size: .; D: TRBD1; J: TRBJ2-7; DNA: TGTGCCAGCAGTTTATCTATGGGTGACAGGGCCTACGAGCAGTACTTC; CDR3: CASSLSMGDRAYEQYF
V: TRBV6-5; length: 14; size: .; D: .; J: TRBJ1-5; DNA: TGTGCCAGCAGCCGCCGGGCCGGAATGGAGCCCCAGCATTTT; CDR3: CASSRRAGMEPQHF
V: TRBV3-1/TRBV3-2; length: 16; size: .; D: TRBD1; J: TRBJ1-2; DNA: TGTGCCAGCAGCCCAAAAAGACAGGGGTCAGGCTATAGCTACACCTTC; CDR3: CASSPKRQGSGYSYTF
V: TRBV19; length: 13; size: .; D: .; J: TRBJ1-1; DNA: TGTGCCAGTAGTATAGAAGTGAACACTGAAGCTTTCTTT; CDR3: CASSIEVNTEAFF
V: TRBV7-6; length: 13; size: once; D: .; J: TRBJ1-1; DNA: TGTGCCAGCAATATATGGGGGAGCACTGAAGCTTTCTTT; CDR3: CASNIWGSTEAFF
V: TRBV27; length: 14; size: few; D: .; J: TRBJ2-7; DNA: TGTGCCAGCGCCTCGGGGAGCCGCAGCTACGAGCAGTACTTC; CDR3: CASASGSRSYEQYF
V: TRBV12-2; length: 16; size: .; D: .; J: TRBJ2-2; DNA: TGTGCAAGTCGCCTGCGGGGACGCCGGAACACCGGGGAGCTGTTTTTT; CDR3: CASRLRGRRNTGELFF
V: TRBV6-5; length: 12; size: .; D: .; J: TRBJ2-3; DNA: TGTGCCAGCAGGAGGCCAACAGATACGCAGTATTTT; CDR3: CASRRPTDTQYF
V: TRBV28; length: 19; size: .; D: TRBD1; J: TRBJ1-3; DNA: TGTGCCAGCAGCTTGGGGTGGTACAGGGGGGGAATCTCTGGAAACACCATATATTTT; CDR3: CASSLGWYRGGISGNTIYF
V: TRBV9; length: 13; size: .; D: TRBD2; J: TRBJ2-7; DNA: TGTGCCAGCAGCGCCGGGACTACCTACGAGCAGTACTTC; CDR3: CASSAGTTYEQYF
V: TRBV19; length: 14; size: .; D: TRBD2; J: TRBJ2-7; DNA: TGTGCCAGTAGTATACGGCGGGAGAGCTACGAGCAGTACTTC; CDR3: CASSIRRESYEQYF
V: TRBV5-6; length: 12; size: .; D: .; J: TRBJ2-1; DNA: TGTGCCAGCAGCTTGAGTCGGGATGAGCAGTTCTTC; CDR3: CASSLSRDEQFF
V: TRBV28; length: 16; size: .; D: TRBD1; J: TRBJ1-5; DNA: TGTGCCAGCAGGAAATCTGGGACAGGGTACAATCAGCCCCAGCATTTT; CDR3: CASRKSGTGYNQPQHF
V: TRBV19; length: 14; size: .; D: TRBD2; J: TRBJ2-3; DNA: TGTGCCAGTAGTATAGATACTAGCGGCGATACGCAGTATTTT; CDR3: CASSIDTSGDTQYF
V: TRBV11-2; length: 15; size: .; D: TRBD1; J: TRBJ1-1; DNA: TGTGCCAGCAGCTTAGTGACAGGGCTCTACACTGAAGCTTTCTTT; CDR3: CASSLVTGLYTEAFF
V: TRBV6-5; length: 13; size: .; D: .; J: TRBJ1-1; DNA: TGTGCCAGCAGCCCGATCGAGGGGGGTGAAGCTTTCTTT; CDR3: CASSPIEGGEAFF
V: TRBV11-2; length: 16; size: .; D: TRBD1; J: TRBJ2-7; DNA: TGTGCCAGCAGCTCCCGCTGGACAGGTGCCTTCTACGAGCAGTACTTC; CDR3: CASSSRWTGAFYEQYF
V: TRBV3-1/TRBV3-2; length: 17; size: .; D: TRBD2; J: TRBJ2-1; DNA: TGTGCCAGCAGCCAAGATTTGTCTAGCGGGATAATCAATGAGCAGTTCTTC; CDR3: CASSQDLSSGIINEQFF
V: TRBV20-1; length: 15; size: .; D: .; J: TRBJ1-5; DNA: TGCAGTGCTAGTAAAGGGGCGTATAGCAATCAGCCCCAGCATTTT; CDR3: CSASKGAYSNQPQHF
V: TRBV28; length: 20; size: .; D: .; J: TRBJ2-3; DNA: TGTGCCAGCAGTTTAGAGCTGGGTTCCAAGACACCTCTCCCCACAGATACGCAGTATTTT; CDR3: CASSLELGSKTPLPTDTQYF
V: TRBV19; length: 16; size: .; D: TRBD1; J: TRBJ1-1; DNA: TGTGCCAGTAGTATCGGGACAGGCCTCTCGAACACTGAAGCTTTCTTT; CDR3: CASSIGTGLSNTEAFF